The 13 T cell receptor beta chains below all came from one sample that was sequenced in a study of blood T cells in healthy people across ages. A sample-barcoded 5' primer and a J-beta primer mix were used in a second PCR of roughly 7 to 11 cycles. TCRdb independently ran MiXCR on the 5' RACE reads; one entry per CDR3 protein. This table has 1.5 million to 2 million distinct CDR3 sequences, approximately 28% appearing once. The sample was blood. The receptor source for this set is a woman aged 25 to 39 in good health.

The chain is built from TRBV5-1 and TRBJ1-1; 7 bases match TRBD1. The V and J ends lost 2 bases and 4 bases, in that order; junction bases with no gene match: 5. The CDR3 has 14 residues. Germline assignment: CDR1 SGHRS and CDR2 YFSETQ. CDR3 in amino acids: CASSFEGAGTEAFF. The CDR3 coding sequence is TGCGCCAGCAGCTTCGAGGGGGCGGGCACTGAAGCTTTCTTT.

J is TRBJ2-1 and V is TRBV18, with 8 bases fitting TRBD2. The CDR3 runs 15 residues. V gave up 3 bases and J gave up 2 bases; unmatched junction bases: 3. In germline, CDR1 is KGHSH, CDR2 LQKENI. CDR3 residues: CASSPDSGTYNEQFF. The DNA for the CDR3 is TGTGCCAGCTCACCTGATAGCGGGACCTACAATGAGCAGTTCTTC.

This clonotype was picked up many times. The V gene is TRBV7-2, the J gene TRBJ2-3; D might be TRBD1 or TRBD2, each matching 5 bases. V was shortened by 7 bases and J by 1 base, with 12 bases between the two germline ends. CDR1 is SGHTA, CDR2 FQGNSA, per germline. This CDR3 is built from 14 residues. CDR3 loop: CASIQRDGTDTQYF. In DNA form, the CDR3 reads TGTGCCAGCATCCAAAGGGACGGCACAGATACGCAGTATTTT. Drawing the rest from reference TRBV7-2 and TRBJ2-3, the complete variable domain is GAGVSQSPSNKVTEKGKDVELRCDPISGHTALYWYRQSLGQGLEFLIYFQGNSAPDKSGLPSDRFSAERTGGSVSTLTIQRTQQEDSAVYLCASIQRDGTDTQYFGPGTRLTVL.

This chain connects TRBV21-1 to TRBJ1-1; TRBD1, the D gene given by the table, was not confirmed from the DNA. TRBV21-1 is recorded as a pseudogene. This CDR3 is 16 amino acids long. The CDR3 region is CASSTKWMGAWVEAFF. DNA for the CDR3: TGTGCCAGCAGCACTAAATGGATGGGGGCGTGGGTGGAAGCTTTCTTT.

This clonotype showed up just a few times. This rearrangement joins TRBV6-1 to TRBJ2-7; D remains ambiguous. The CDR3 has 11 amino acids. The germline V gene has CDR1 MNHNS and CDR2 SASEGT. Trimming cost V 6 bases and J 2 bases, with 5 bases left between them. The DNA of the CDR3 is TGTGCCAGCAGACAAACCTACGAGCAGTACTTC. Translation gives CASRQTYEQYF.

This clonotype was found a few times. This chain uses TRBV2 with TRBJ2-1; 9 positions agree with TRBD2. The CDR3 consists of 15 residues. The ends lost 4 bases at V and 5 bases at J; junction bases unmatched: 6. Germline V gene sequence: CDR1 SNHLY, CDR2 FYNNEI. CDR3 residues: CASSGSSGGNNEQFF. The CDR3 DNA reads TGTGCCAGCAGTGGATCAAGCGGGGGGAACAATGAGCAGTTCTTC.

The rearrangement joins TRBV6-1 to TRBJ2-7; 10 positions match TRBD2. This CDR3 has 18 residues. V was pared by 0 bases and J by 6 bases, with 14 bases of the junction left unmatched. Germline assignment: CDR1 MNHNS and CDR2 SASEGT. CDR3 in DNA: TGTGCCAGCAGTGAAGCGTGGGCCCGGACTAGCGGTTTGAGCGAGCAGTACTTC. This codes for CASSEAWARTSGLSEQYF.

This chain connects TRBV6-4 to TRBJ1-1; the D gene is possibly TRBD1 (6 bases). Between the trimmed V and J ends, which lost 2 bases and 8 bases, there was a span of 12 bases. CDR3 length: 13 amino acids. The germline gives CDR1 MRHNA, CDR2 SNTAGT. The CDR3 loop is CASSDEGGGEAFF. Here the CDR3 DNA reads TGTGCCAGCAGTGACGAAGGAGGGGGGGAAGCTTTCTTT.

This clonotype appeared many times. The chain combines TRBV7-2 with TRBJ2-1; TRBD2 matches at 11 bases. Losses at the gene ends were 3 bases for V and 4 bases for J; bases not matched to a gene: 5. The CDR3 is 16 residues long. Germline V gives CDR1 SGHTA, CDR2 FQGNSA. The CDR3 coding sequence is TGTGCCAGCAGCTTCACCGGGACTAGCGGTTACAATGAGCAGTTCTTC. Translating it yields CASSFTGTSGYNEQFF.

This clonotype was seen at least ten times. The genes are TRBV5-5 and TRBJ2-3, with 9 bases fitting TRBD2. V was pared by 0 bases and J by 6 bases, with 5 bases of the junction left unmatched. This CDR3 spans 15 amino acids. CDR1 and CDR2 (germline): SGHKS, YYEKEE (reference sequence). The CDR3 nucleotides read TGTGCCAGCAGCTTGGAAGCGGGAGGCCCCGATACGCAGTATTTT. Its translation is CASSLEAGGPDTQYF.

This clonotype came up many times. This sequence joins TRBV7-8 and TRBJ2-7; 7 bases agree with TRBD2. CDR1 SGHVS and CDR2 FQNEAQ come from the germline V gene. The CDR3 runs 15 residues. Trimming removed 5 bases from V and 3 bases from J; junction bases left unmatched: 10. CDR3 DNA sequence: TGTGCCAGCAGCCCTCTGCGGACTAGAAACTACGAGCAGTACTTC. It codes for CASSPLRTRNYEQYF.

This clonotype was found a few times. J is TRBJ2-5 and V is TRBV2, with TRBD2 matching over 7 bases. CDR3 length: 15 amino acids. The V gene end was trimmed by 6 bases and the J gene end by 2 bases; junction bases not matched to a gene: 9. Per germline, CDR1 SNHLY and CDR2 FYNNEI. The CDR3 coding sequence is TGTGCCAGCAGGTCTCGCGGGAGCCTGCAAGAGACCCAGTACTTC. Protein product: CASRSRGSLQETQYF.

The chain couples TRBV5-1 to TRBJ2-5, with no clear D. Trimming shortened V by 2 bases and J by 2 bases, and 10 bases separated the two germline ends. Germline V CDR1 and CDR2: SGHRS, YFSETQ. This CDR3 contains 14 residues. CDR3 sequence (DNA): TGCGCCAGCAGCTTACTATCCACTCAAGAGACCCAGTACTTC. Protein: CASSLLSTQETQYF.